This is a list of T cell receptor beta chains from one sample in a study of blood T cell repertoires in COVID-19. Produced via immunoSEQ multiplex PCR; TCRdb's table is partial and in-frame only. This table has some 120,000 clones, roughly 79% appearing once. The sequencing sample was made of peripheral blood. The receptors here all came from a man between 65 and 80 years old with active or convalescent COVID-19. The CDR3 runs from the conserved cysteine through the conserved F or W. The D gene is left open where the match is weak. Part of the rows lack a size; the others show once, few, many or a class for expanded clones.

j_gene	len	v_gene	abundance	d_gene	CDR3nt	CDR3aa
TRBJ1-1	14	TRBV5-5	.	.	TGTGCCAGCAGCTTAGGGGTCACGAACACTGAAGCTTTCTTT	CASSLGVTNTEAFF
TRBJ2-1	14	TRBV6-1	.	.	TGTGCCAGCAGTGAAAAAGGACAGTTGCCTGAGCAGTTCTTC	CASSEKGQLPEQFF
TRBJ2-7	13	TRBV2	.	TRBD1	TGTGCCATAAGACAGGGGGAACCCTACGAGCAGTACTTC	CAIRQGEPYEQYF
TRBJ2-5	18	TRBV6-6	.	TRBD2	TGTGCCAGCAGTCGCGCCGGGACTAGCGGAGGAAAGGGGGAGACCCAGTACTTC	CASSRAGTSGGKGETQYF
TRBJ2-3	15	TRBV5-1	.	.	TGCGCCAGCAGCGGTAGCGGCACTACGACAGATACGCAGTATTTT	CASSGSGTTTDTQYF
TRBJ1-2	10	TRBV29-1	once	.	TGCAGCGCTGGGGCCGGGGGCTACACCTTC	CSAGAGGYTF
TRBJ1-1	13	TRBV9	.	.	TGTGCCAGCAGCGAGAGGTTGAACACTGAAGCTTTCTTT	CASSERLNTEAFF
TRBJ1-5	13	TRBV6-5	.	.	TGTGCCAGCAGGTCAGGGCCCAATCAGCCCCAGCATTTT	CASRSGPNQPQHF
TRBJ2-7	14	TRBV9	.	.	TGTGCCAGCAGCCCCCAAGCAGGAAGTTACGAGCAGTACTTC	CASSPQAGSYEQYF
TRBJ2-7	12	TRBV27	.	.	TGTGCCAGCAGTTTACAAGGGAGTGAGCAGTACTTC	CASSLQGSEQYF
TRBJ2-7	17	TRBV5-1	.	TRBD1	TGCGCCAGCAGCTTGGACCCTCCGGGACAGGGGGCGCGCGAGCAGTACTTC	CASSLDPPGQGAREQYF
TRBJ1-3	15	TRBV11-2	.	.	TGTGCCAGCAGCTTGGCGGGGAGCTCTGGAAACACCATATATTTT	CASSLAGSSGNTIYF
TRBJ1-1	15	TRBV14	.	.	TGTGCCAGCAGCCCACTCCGGGACAAGAACACTGAAGCTTTCTTT	CASSPLRDKNTEAFF
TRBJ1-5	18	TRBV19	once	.	TGTGCCAGTAGTGGGGGGTGGGGAGTGATGAATAGCAATCAGCCCCAGCATTTT	CASSGGWGVMNSNQPQHF
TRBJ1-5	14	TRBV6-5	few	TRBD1	TGTGCCAGCACCCCAGGGGGAGGCAATCAGCCCCAGCATTTT	CASTPGGGNQPQHF
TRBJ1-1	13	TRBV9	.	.	TGTGCCAGCAGCCTTACAGGGTTCACTGAAGCTTTCTTT	CASSLTGFTEAFF
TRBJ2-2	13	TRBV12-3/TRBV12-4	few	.	TGTGCCAGCAGCGTCTCTTACTCCGGGGAGCTGTTTTTT	CASSVSYSGELFF
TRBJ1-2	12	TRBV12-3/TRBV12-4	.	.	TGTGCCAGCAGTTTCGGACAGTATGGCTACACCTTC	CASSFGQYGYTF
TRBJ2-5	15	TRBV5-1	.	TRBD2	TGCGCCAGCACAGCGGGGAGAGGTAAACAAGAGACCCAGTACTTC	CASTAGRGKQETQYF
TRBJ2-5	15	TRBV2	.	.	TGTGCCAGCAACTTCGGACAGACGCTAACGGAGACCCAGTACTTC	CASNFGQTLTETQYF
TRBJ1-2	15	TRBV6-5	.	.	TGTGCCAGCAGCCCCACGGTTCAGGGCGGCTATGGCTACACCTTC	CASSPTVQGGYGYTF
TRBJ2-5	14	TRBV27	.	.	TGTGCCAGCAGTCCATCTAATTCGCAAGAGACCCAGTACTTC	CASSPSNSQETQYF
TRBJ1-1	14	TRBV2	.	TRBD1	TGTGCCTCAAAGGGGACAGGGCGGAACACTGAAGCTTTCTTT	CASKGTGRNTEAFF
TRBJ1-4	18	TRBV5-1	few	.	TGCGCCAGCAGCCCACGAATTACCACTCAGGGGACTAATGAAAAACTGTTTTTT	CASSPRITTQGTNEKLFF
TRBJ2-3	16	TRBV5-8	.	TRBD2	TGTGCCAGCAGCTTGGTTGGAGCGGGGAGCACAGATACGCAGTATTTT	CASSLVGAGSTDTQYF
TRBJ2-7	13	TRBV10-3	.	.	TGTGCCATCAATGCGGGGCTTTCCTACGAGCAGTACTTC	CAINAGLSYEQYF
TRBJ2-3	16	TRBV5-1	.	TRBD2	TGCGCCAGCAGCTTACGACTAGCGCTGAACACAGATACGCAGTATTTT	CASSLRLALNTDTQYF
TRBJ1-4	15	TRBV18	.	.	TGTGCCAGCTCACCACTGCGGCAGAGTAATGAAAAACTGTTTTTT	CASSPLRQSNEKLFF
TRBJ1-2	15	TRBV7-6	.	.	TGTGCCAGCAGCTTAGCCGCAGGCCTTAACTATGGCTACACCTTC	CASSLAAGLNYGYTF
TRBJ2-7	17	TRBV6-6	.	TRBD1	TGTGCCAGCAGTCCAGCCTCGTGGGACAGGAGCTCCTACGAGCAGTACTTC	CASSPASWDRSSYEQYF
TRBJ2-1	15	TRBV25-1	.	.	TGTGCCAGCAGTGTAGCACTCTCCGGGTACAATGAGCAGTTCTTC	CASSVALSGYNEQFF
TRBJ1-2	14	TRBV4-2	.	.	TGTGCCAGCAGCCAAGGGAAGGGGAACTATGGCTACACCTTC	CASSQGKGNYGYTF
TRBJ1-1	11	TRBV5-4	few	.	TGTGCCAGCTACAGGAACACTGAAGCTTTCTTT	CASYRNTEAFF
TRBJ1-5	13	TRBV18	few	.	TGTGCCAGCTCACGGGCAGGGAACCAGCCCCAGCATTTT	CASSRAGNQPQHF
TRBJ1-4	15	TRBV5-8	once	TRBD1	TGTGCCAGCAGCTTCGAGTACAGGGGAAATGAAAAACTGTTTTTT	CASSFEYRGNEKLFF
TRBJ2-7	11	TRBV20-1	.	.	TGCAGTGCTTCTCAGGGGTACGAGCAGTACTTC	CSASQGYEQYF
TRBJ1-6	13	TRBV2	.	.	TGTGCCAGCAGTGAATGGGGAGGGTCACCCCTCCACTTT	CASSEWGGSPLHF
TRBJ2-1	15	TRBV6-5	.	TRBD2	TGTGCCAGCAAAATAGCGGGGAACACCTACAATGAGCAGTTCTTC	CASKIAGNTYNEQFF
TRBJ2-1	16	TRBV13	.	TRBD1	TGTGCCAGCAGCTTAGGCCAAGGGGGCCGTGGGAATGAGCAGTTCTTC	CASSLGQGGRGNEQFF
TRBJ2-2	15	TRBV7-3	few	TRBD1	TGTGCCAGCAGCTCCGGGACAGGGTCTCCCGGGGAGCTGTTTTTT	CASSSGTGSPGELFF
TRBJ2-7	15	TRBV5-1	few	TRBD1	TGCGCCAGCAGCTTGGGACAGGGGGCCTCCTACGAGCAGTACTTC	CASSLGQGASYEQYF
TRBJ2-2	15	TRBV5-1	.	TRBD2	TGCGCCAGCAGCGAGACTAGCGGGAGGGCCCGGGAGCTGTTTTTT	CASSETSGRARELFF
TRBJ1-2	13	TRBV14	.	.	TGTGCCAGCAGCCAAGAACAGAGTCATGGCTACACCTTC	CASSQEQSHGYTF
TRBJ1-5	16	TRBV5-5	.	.	TGTGCCAGCAGCATCGGGTCCAGTCAAGGCAATCAGCCCCAGCATTTT	CASSIGSSQGNQPQHF
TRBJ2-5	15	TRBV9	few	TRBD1	TGTGCCAGCAGCAACGGACAGGGGGCTAGAGAGACCCAGTACTTC	CASSNGQGARETQYF
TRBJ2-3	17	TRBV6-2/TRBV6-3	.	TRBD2	TGTGCCAGCAGTCCCCGGACTAGCGGGGGGATTACAGATACGCAGTATTTT	CASSPRTSGGITDTQYF
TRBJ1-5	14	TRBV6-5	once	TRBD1	TGTGCCAGCAGTTCAGGACAGGGCAATCAGCCCCAGCATTTT	CASSSGQGNQPQHF
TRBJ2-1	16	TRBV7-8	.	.	TGTGCCAGCAGCGGGGGGACGGGCAGCTCCTACAATGAGCAGTTCTTC	CASSGGTGSSYNEQFF
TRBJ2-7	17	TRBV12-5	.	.	TGTGCTAGTGGTTTGGTACGACTGAGACTTAATTCCTACGAGCAGTACTTC	CASGLVRLRLNSYEQYF
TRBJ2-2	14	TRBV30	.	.	TGTGCCTGGAGGGGGACTTCGAACACCGGGGAGCTGTTTTTT	CAWRGTSNTGELFF
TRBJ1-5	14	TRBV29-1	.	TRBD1	TGCAGCGTTAGACAGGGGAACGGCAATCAGCCCCAGCATTTT	CSVRQGNGNQPQHF
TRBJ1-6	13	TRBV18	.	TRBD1	TGTGCCAGCTCGACAGGGTACAATTCACCCCTCCACTTT	CASSTGYNSPLHF